This T cell receptor beta chain originates from a study of molecular identifiers for immune sequencing clone quantification. As for the study in general: In the replicates, RNA derived from about 19,000 or 110,000 naive CD8 cells was divided into five parts, and four were sequenced. Study-wide results and caveats: More than 99% of effector molecules, versus under 1% of naive-cell molecules, belonged to clones above 20 RNA copies.

Bulk TCR library preparation followed previously described methods with listed TCR primers. TCRdb re-derived calls from the PCR reads in MiXCR, one entry per CDR3 protein. Of approximately 500,000 distinct CDR3 sequences in the sample, around 23% are singletons; the top ten hold around 0.76%. Sorted naive CD8 T cells were those defined as CD8+CD4-CCR7+CD45RA+. The CDR3 has 14 amino acids, counting both end residues. Germline V gene sequence: CDR1 SQVTM, CDR2 ANQGSEA. A note on this clonotype: The antigen is unknown. A read error is possible here, since a much larger clone lies one base away. The DNA is omitted, as the CDR3 cannot be located on it reliably, and the CDR3 follows TCRdb's listing.

The chain joins TRBV29-1 to TRBJ2-2; the listed D gene, TRBD1, was not tested against the DNA. The source material was naive CD8+ T cells from blood, with Jurkat cell RNA spiked in. Subset meaning: FACS-sorted CD8+CD4-CCR7+CD45RA+ naive T cells. This receptor was taken from a human donor in good health. Some libraries in this study had Jurkat cell RNA spiked in. This CDR3 reads CSVAGGIDTGELLF.